Included here is one T cell receptor beta chain sequence, with context. The antigen it binds to is not known. Base quality data are lacking; no much larger clone is found one base away. TCRdb lists the instrument as Illumina HiSeq 2500. TCR beta libraries were prepared by quantitative 5'-RACE with molecular barcodes. The authors' analysis ran thus. A new computational method based on a probabilistic model of VDJ rearrangement was used to identify disease-linked TCR variants. Using fastp at Q25 and MiXCR, TCRdb reprocessed the public reads and kept productive beta chains. Rows are unified per CDR3 protein, each entry keeping the most common DNA and genes. These V and J calls are TCRdb output, not the study's own analysis. The sample has approximately 140,000 distinct CDR3 sequences on record, 7% to 10% of them singletons. Of the sample, 6% to 8% falls within the top ten clones. Synovial fluid samples were matched to blood samples from the same ankylosing spondylitis patients.

CDR1 and CDR2, looked up from the germline V gene (reference sequence), are DFQATT and SNEGSKA. Trimming costs V 0 bases and J 6 bases, and their ends lie 10 bases apart. The cysteine opens and the phenylalanine closes a CDR3 of 13 amino acids. Just the 39-base CDR3 DNA is kept, in frame starting at base 1. The source of the sample is a study of CD8 T cells in ankylosing spondylitis (dated by TCRdb to 2016 to 2017). Study-level background: T cell receptor beta repertoires were profiled in healthy donors and ankylosing spondylitis patients so that disease-linked TCR variants could be found. Samples of peripheral blood were taken, and for ankylosing spondylitis patients, synovial fluid was collected as well. The whole study cohort included roughly 110 healthy donors and 25 or so ankylosing spondylitis patients.

Points the paper makes about the study in general: The disease-linked clones were reported as significantly enriched in matched synovial fluid samples from ankylosing spondylitis patients. A CD8+ phenotype was shown by the disease-linked clones, which were found at relatively low frequencies in peripheral blood. Blood from ankylosing spondylitis patients appeared to be characterized by a TCR beta motif composed of several highly homologous amino acid variants. Some TCR beta motif variants had previously been reported in synovial fluid and blood of reactive arthritis patients, which suggested common disease-initiation mechanisms.

The chain is encoded by TRBV20-1 joined to TRBJ2-3, with TRBD1 perhaps the D gene, on 6 matching bases. The receptor comes from a male donor with ankylosing spondylitis. Sequenced: synovial fluid, either unsorted or a sorted T cell fraction (not recorded which). The DNA reads TGCAGTGCTAGAGATTCAGGGGCTGATACGCAGTATTTT. Its protein product is CSARDSGADTQYF.